This TCR beta chain was profiled in a study of neoadjuvant nivolumab and ipilimumab in lung cancer. The repertoire was sequenced with immunoSEQ multiplex PCR; TCRdb's copy has only in-frame clones and lacks some. The table lists 25,000 to 30,000 clones, about three quarters of them singletons. This CDR3 region has 15 residues. With 3 bases clipped from V and 6 bases from J, the junction kept 10 bases outside the gene matches. The germline V gene has CDR1 KGHSH and CDR2 LQKENI. The sample in question was tumor tissue, obtained after neoadjuvant nivolumab, alone or with ipilimumab, at or shortly before surgery. The TCR was taken from an adult with non-small cell lung cancer. The chain couples TRBV18 to TRBJ2-7, with TRBD1 matching 8 bases. The chain's CDR3 is CASSPQTGGTLEQYF. The CDR3, as DNA: TGTGCCAGCTCACCCCAAACAGGGGGAACTCTCGAGCAGTACTTC.